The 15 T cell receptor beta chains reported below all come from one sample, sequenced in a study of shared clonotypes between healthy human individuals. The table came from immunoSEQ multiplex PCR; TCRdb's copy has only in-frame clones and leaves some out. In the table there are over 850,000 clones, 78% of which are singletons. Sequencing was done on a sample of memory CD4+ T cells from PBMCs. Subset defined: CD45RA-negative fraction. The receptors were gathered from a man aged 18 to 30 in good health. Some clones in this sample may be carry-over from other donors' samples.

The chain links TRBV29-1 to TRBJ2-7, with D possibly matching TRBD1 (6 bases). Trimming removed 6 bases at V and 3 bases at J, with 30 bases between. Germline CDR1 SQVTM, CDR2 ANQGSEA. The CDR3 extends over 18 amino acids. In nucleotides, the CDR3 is TGCAGCGTCGACCCACCACCTATACAGGGTAACCTGTTCTACGAGCAGTACTTC. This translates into CSVDPPPIQGNLFYEQYF.

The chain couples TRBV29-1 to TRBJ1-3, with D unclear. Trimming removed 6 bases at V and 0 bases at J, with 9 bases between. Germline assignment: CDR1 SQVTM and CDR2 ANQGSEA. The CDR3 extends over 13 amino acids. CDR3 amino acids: CSVPRPSGNTIYF. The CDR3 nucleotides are TGCAGCGTCCCAAGGCCCTCTGGAAACACCATATATTTT.

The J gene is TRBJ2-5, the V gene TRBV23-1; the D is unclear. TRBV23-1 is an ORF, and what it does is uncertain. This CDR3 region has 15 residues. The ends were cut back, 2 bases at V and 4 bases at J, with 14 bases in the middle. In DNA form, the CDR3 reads TGCGCCAGCAGTCAAAAAGACAAGGGTGTAGAGACCCAGTACTTC. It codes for CASSQKDKGVETQYF.

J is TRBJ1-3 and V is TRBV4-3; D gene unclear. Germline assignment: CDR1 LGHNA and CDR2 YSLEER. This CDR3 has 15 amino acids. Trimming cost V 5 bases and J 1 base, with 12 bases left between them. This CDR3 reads CASSNGPLSGNTIYF. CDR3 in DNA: TGCGCCAGCAGCAACGGGCCTTTATCTGGAAACACCATATATTTT.

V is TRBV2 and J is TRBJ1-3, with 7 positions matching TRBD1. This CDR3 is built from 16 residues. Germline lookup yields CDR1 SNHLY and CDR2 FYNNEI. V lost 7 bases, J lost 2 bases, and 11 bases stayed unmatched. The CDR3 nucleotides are TGTGCCAGCAACCGGGCCAGGGGGGACGCTGGAAACACCATATATTTT. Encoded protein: CASNRARGDAGNTIYF.

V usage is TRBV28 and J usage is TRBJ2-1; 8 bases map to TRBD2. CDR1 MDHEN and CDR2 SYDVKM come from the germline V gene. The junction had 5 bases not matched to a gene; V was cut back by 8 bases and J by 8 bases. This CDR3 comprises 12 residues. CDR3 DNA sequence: TGTGCCAGCCGATCGGGGGGGGATGAGCAGTTCTTC. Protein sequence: CASRSGGDEQFF.

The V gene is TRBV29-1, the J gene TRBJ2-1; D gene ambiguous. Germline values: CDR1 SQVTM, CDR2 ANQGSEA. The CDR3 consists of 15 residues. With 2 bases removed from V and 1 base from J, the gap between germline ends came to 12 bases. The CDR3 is CSVEPWPRSYNEQFF. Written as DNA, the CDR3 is TGCAGCGTTGAACCCTGGCCGAGATCCTACAATGAGCAGTTCTTC.

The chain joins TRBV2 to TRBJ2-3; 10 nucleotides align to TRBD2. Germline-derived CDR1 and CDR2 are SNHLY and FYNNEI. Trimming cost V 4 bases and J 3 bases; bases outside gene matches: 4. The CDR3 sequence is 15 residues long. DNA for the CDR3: TGTGCCAGCAGTGCCCAGACTAGCGGGACAGATACGCAGTATTTT. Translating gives CASSAQTSGTDTQYF.

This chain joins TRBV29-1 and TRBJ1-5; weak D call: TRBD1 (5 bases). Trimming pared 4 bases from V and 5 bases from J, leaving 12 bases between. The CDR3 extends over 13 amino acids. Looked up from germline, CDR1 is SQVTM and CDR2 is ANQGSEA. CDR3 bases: TGCAGCGTTGGGGGGACTTCTCATCAGCCCCAGCATTTT. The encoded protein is CSVGGTSHQPQHF.

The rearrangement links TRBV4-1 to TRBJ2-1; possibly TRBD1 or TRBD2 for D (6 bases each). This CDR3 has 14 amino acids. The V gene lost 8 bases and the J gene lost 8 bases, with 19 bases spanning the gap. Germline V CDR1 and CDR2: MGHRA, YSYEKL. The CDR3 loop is CASRKWGAKDEQFF. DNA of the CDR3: TGCGCCAGCCGGAAGTGGGGGGCTAAGGATGAGCAGTTCTTC.

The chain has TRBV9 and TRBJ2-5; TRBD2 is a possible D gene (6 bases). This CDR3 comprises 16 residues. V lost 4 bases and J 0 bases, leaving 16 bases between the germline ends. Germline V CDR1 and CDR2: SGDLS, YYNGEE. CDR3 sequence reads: CASSRTYLAYQETQYF. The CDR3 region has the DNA TGTGCCAGCAGCCGAACCTATCTAGCGTACCAAGAGACCCAGTACTTC.

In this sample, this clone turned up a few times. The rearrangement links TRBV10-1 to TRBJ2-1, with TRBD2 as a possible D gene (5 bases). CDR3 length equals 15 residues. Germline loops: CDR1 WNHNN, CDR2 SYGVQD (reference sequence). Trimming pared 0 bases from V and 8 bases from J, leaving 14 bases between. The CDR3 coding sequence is TGCGCCAGCAGTGAGTCGGACGGGATCGTCGATGAGCAGTTCTTC. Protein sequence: CASSESDGIVDEQFF.

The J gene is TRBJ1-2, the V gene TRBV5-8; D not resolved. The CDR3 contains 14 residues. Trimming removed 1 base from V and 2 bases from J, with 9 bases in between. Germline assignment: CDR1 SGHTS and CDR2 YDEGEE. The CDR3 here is CASSLTNLNYGYTF. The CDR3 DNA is TGTGCCAGCAGCTTGACGAACTTAAACTATGGCTACACCTTC.

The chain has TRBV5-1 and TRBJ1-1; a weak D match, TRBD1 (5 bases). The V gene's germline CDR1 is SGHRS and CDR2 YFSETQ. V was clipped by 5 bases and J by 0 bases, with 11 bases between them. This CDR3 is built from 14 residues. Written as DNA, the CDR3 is TGCGCCAGCAGAACAGGCTCCATGAACACTGAAGCTTTCTTT. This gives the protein CASRTGSMNTEAFF.

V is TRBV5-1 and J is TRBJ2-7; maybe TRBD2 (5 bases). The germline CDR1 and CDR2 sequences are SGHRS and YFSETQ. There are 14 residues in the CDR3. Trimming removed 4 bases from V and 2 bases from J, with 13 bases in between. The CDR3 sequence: CASSPEGFAYEQYF. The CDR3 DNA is TGCGCCAGCAGCCCTGAGGGTTTTGCCTACGAGCAGTACTTC.